A selection of T cell receptor beta chains follows, all from one sample in a study of blood T cell repertoires in COVID-19. Here immunoSEQ multiplex PCR was the method, and the copy in TCRdb shows in-frame clones only, minus some. The sample has approximately 170,000 clones, roughly 70% seen once. Sequenced material: peripheral blood. The receptors stem from a woman older than 75 with acute or convalescent COVID-19. CDR3s include the opening cysteine and the closing phenylalanine or tryptophan. A D gene is named only where the DNA matches it firmly. Clone size is given for some rows only: seen once, a few or many times, or a class if the clone is expanded.

>TRBJ2-5|.|.|TRBV5-1
TGCGCCAGCAGCTTGGACAGGCCCCCAGATGGTCAAGAGACCCAGTACTTC
CASSLDRPPDGQETQYF
>TRBJ2-3|few|TRBD2|TRBV5-1
TGCGCCAGCAGCGAAGCGGGAGGGGACACAGATACGCAGTATTTT
CASSEAGGDTDTQYF
>TRBJ2-3|.|.|TRBV10-3
TGTGCCATCAGACAAACGGGAGATACGCAGTATTTT
CAIRQTGDTQYF
>TRBJ1-1|.|.|TRBV18
TGTGCCAGCTCACCACAGGCAGGGCCTTCGAACACTGAAGCTTTCTTT
CASSPQAGPSNTEAFF
>TRBJ2-7|.|.|TRBV28
TGTGCCAGCAGTTTATTTGAGTTGGAGCAGTACTTC
CASSLFELEQYF
>TRBJ2-1|few|TRBD2|TRBV19
TGTGCCAGTAGTGCATTAGCGGGGGCCTACAATGAGCAGTTCTTC
CASSALAGAYNEQFF
>TRBJ2-1|.|.|TRBV11-2
TGTGCCAGCAGCTTAGCATACAATGAGCAGTTCTTC
CASSLAYNEQFF
>TRBJ1-5|few|TRBD1|TRBV2
TGTGCCAGCAGTGAACAGACAGGGCCGACCAATCAGCCCCAGCATTTT
CASSEQTGPTNQPQHF
>TRBJ2-1|.|TRBD2|TRBV6-2/TRBV6-3
TGTGCCAGCAGTCCCCGGACTAGCGGGAGTTATAATGAGCAGTTCTTC
CASSPRTSGSYNEQFF
>TRBJ2-3|.|TRBD2|TRBV7-2
TGTGCCAGCAGCTCAACTTATAGCGGGAGCCGTAACACAGATACGCAGTATTTT
CASSSTYSGSRNTDTQYF